This T cell receptor (beta chain) was observed in a study of cytomegalovirus exposure and HLA in healthy donors. Study-level information: A data release that came early held approximately 92 million unique TCRs from HLA-typed donors.

V shed 3 bases and J shed 6 bases, with 14 bases lying between them. The CDR3 has 15 residues. The germline V gene has CDR1 LNHDA and CDR2 SQIVND (reference sequence). Study results and limitations: A few CMV-associated chains were confirmed in vitro to be specific for CMV antigens.

The PCR was carried out with 60 Vbeta primers and 13 Jbeta primers. Data came from immunoSEQ multiplex PCR; TCRdb stores just in-frame clones and leaves some out. The data contain 200,000 to 300,000 clones, just under 85% of them singletons. For this clone: Its antigen is unidentified.

This receptor was taken from a woman aged 40 to 50 in good health and CMV-seropositive. Sample: PBMCs. This chain connects TRBV19 to TRBJ1-4; D is possibly TRBD1 (5 bases). The CDR3 region has the DNA TGTGCCAGTAGTATCGCGTCAGGGTCGTATGAAAAACTGTTTTTT. It encodes CASSIASGSYEKLFF.